This paragraph reports one T cell receptor beta chain. Here immunoSEQ multiplex PCR was the method, and the copy in TCRdb shows in-frame clones only, minus some. The sample consists of under 150,000 clones, roughly 80% of them appearing once. With V trimmed by 11 bases and J by 0 bases, 8 bases remained unmatched. Germline V CDR1 and CDR2: SGHAT, FQNNGV. The CDR3 contains 14 residues. The entry originates in a study of blood T cell repertoires in COVID-19. The chain uses TRBV11-2 and TRBJ2-3, with 7 bases aligning to TRBD2. The sequenced material came from peripheral blood. This receptor was taken from a man between 45 and 60 years old with acute or convalescent COVID-19. In DNA form, the CDR3 reads TGTGCCTGCGGGGAGGGCAGGAGCACAGATACGCAGTATTTT. Its protein product is CACGEGRSTDTQYF.